This is a list of T cell receptor beta chains from one sample in a study of cytomegalovirus exposure and HLA in healthy donors. Generated by immunoSEQ multiplex PCR, the TCRdb table keeps only in-frame clones and is missing some. The table records 150,000 to 200,000 clones, over 60% of them present only once. Sequenced material: PBMCs. The receptors here all came from a woman aged 40-49 years in good health and CMV-seronegative. Both conserved end residues are part of each CDR3. A D gene is named only where the DNA matches it firmly. Only some rows state a clone size, as once, few, many or a class for expanded clones.

NA	TRBV20-1	TRBJ2-3	NA	TGCAGTGCCTTCACAGATACGCAGTATTTT	CSAFTDTQYF
NA	TRBV5-5	TRBJ2-2	once	TGTGCCAGCAGCACAGGGACCTTCACCGGGGAGCTGTTTTTT	CASSTGTFTGELFF
NA	TRBV7-9	TRBJ2-6	NA	TGTGCCAGCAGCTCGGGAAGATCTGGGGCCAACGTCCTGACTTTC	CASSSGRSGANVLTF
NA	TRBV27	TRBJ2-2	NA	TGTGCCAGCAGCCCGGGACAGAACACCGGGGAGCTGTTTTTT	CASSPGQNTGELFF
TRBD2	TRBV5-1	TRBJ2-5	few	TGCGCCAGCAGCTTGGGCGGGGGACCACAAGAGACCCAGTACTTC	CASSLGGGPQETQYF
TRBD2	TRBV9	TRBJ2-3	NA	TGTGCCAGCAGCGCCCTAGCGGGGGGAAGCACAGATACGCAGTATTTT	CASSALAGGSTDTQYF
TRBD2	TRBV27	TRBJ2-1	NA	TGTGCCAGCAGTTTACGACTAGCGGGGGACAATGAGCAGTTCTTC	CASSLRLAGDNEQFF
TRBD2	TRBV11-2	TRBJ2-4	NA	TGTGCCAGCAGCCAAAGACTAGCCCCCGCCAAAAACATTCAGTACTTC	CASSQRLAPAKNIQYF
TRBD1	TRBV19	TRBJ1-5	NA	TGTGCCAGTAGCCTTGGACAGGGACGGCCCCAGCATTTT	CASSLGQGRPQHF
TRBD1	TRBV18	TRBJ2-3	NA	TGTGCCAGCTCACCACGAGGGGGCGGTGATACGCAGTATTTT	CASSPRGGGDTQYF
TRBD2	TRBV6-1	TRBJ2-1	NA	TGTGCCAGCAGTGAAGAAGGTAGCGGGGAGTTTTACAATGAGCAGTTCTTC	CASSEEGSGEFYNEQFF
TRBD1	TRBV6-5	TRBJ1-4	NA	TGTGCCAGCAGTAGACAGGGGGCGATTCCTGAAAAACTGTTTTTT	CASSRQGAIPEKLFF
NA	TRBV2	TRBJ2-7	NA	TGTGCCAGCAGTTCGTCCTACGAGCAGTACTTC	CASSSSYEQYF
NA	TRBV5-8	TRBJ1-1	few	TGTGCCAGCAGCTTGGACGGCAGGGGCACTGAAGCTTTCTTT	CASSLDGRGTEAFF
NA	TRBV7-9	TRBJ1-5	NA	TGTTCCAGCAGCTTAGCTCGGGGGGGAGGAGGACAGCCCCAGCATTTT	CSSSLARGGGGQPQHF
TRBD1	TRBV4-2	TRBJ2-2	NA	TGTGCCAGCAGCCACACCGGACAGGGAGCCGGGGAGCTGTTTTTT	CASSHTGQGAGELFF
NA	TRBV27	TRBJ2-7	NA	TGTGCCAGCAGCCCGAAGCGGACAGCACCCTACGAGCAGTACTTC	CASSPKRTAPYEQYF
NA	TRBV28	TRBJ2-2	NA	TGTGCCAGCAGTTTACCCGAACGACTGAGCACCGGGGAGCTGTTTTTT	CASSLPERLSTGELFF
TRBD1	TRBV7-3	TRBJ2-2	NA	TGTGCCAGCAGCTTAGGACAGGGCACCGGGGAGCTGTTTTTT	CASSLGQGTGELFF
NA	TRBV7-9	TRBJ2-5	NA	TGTGCCAGCAGCCCAAAACAGGGCCCCCGGGAAGAGACCCAGTACTTC	CASSPKQGPREETQYF
NA	TRBV13	TRBJ2-2	NA	TGTGCCAGCAGAGGACTGATGGCCGGGGAGCTGTTTTTT	CASRGLMAGELFF
TRBD2	TRBV4-1	TRBJ2-5	NA	TGCGCCAGCAGCCAAGTGGGAGGGGAGACCCAGTACTTC	CASSQVGGETQYF
TRBD1	TRBV7-6	TRBJ1-3	NA	TGTGCCAGCAGCCGGGGCGGGACAGCCTCTGGAAACACCATATATTTT	CASSRGGTASGNTIYF
TRBD1	TRBV5-1	TRBJ1-6	NA	TGCGCCAGCAGCCCTAGCCCCGAGCGACAGGGACTTTCACCCCTCCACTTT	CASSPSPERQGLSPLHF
NA	TRBV2	TRBJ1-3	NA	TGTGCCAGCAGTGAGGACAGTTATAGAAACACCATATATTTT	CASSEDSYRNTIYF
TRBD1	TRBV19	TRBJ2-1	NA	TGTGCCAGTAGTATCCGGGACAGGGGTTCTGTGGAGCAGTTCTTC	CASSIRDRGSVEQFF
TRBD2	TRBV11-2	TRBJ2-1	NA	TGTGCCAGCAGTTTGACTAGCGGGGGGTTCAATGAGCAGTTCTTC	CASSLTSGGFNEQFF